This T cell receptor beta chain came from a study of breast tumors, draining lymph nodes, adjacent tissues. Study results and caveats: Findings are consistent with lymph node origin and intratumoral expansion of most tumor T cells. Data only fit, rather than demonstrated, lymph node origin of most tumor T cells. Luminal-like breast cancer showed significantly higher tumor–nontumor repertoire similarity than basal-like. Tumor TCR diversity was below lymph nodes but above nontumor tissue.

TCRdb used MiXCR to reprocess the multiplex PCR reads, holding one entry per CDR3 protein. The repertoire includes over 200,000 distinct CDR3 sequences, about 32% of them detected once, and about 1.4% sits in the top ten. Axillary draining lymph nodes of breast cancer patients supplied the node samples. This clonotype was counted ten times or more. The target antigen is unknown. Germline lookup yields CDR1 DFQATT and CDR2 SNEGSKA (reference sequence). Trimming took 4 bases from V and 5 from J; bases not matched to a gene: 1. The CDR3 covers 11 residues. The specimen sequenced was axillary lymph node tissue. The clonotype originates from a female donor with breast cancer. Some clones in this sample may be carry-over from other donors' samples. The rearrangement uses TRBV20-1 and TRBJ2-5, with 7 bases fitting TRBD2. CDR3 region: CSATSGETQYF. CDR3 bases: TGCAGTGCTACTAGCGGCGAGACCCAGTACTTC.